This T cell receptor beta chain was identified during a study of blood T cell repertoires in COVID-19. Seattle's cohort entered during active infection and was followed longitudinally. This clone was detected only once. TCRdb keeps only in-frame clones here, not all; method: immunoSEQ multiplex PCR. Seen here are 300,000 to 450,000 clones, about 90% observed once, and the top ten hold about 9.4%. The sequenced sample was peripheral blood. The TCR originated in a young woman with COVID-19, enrolled during active disease.

The CDR3 region has the DNA TGTGCCAGCAGGGTGGGGACATTTTATAGCAATCAGCCCCAGCATTTT. Its protein is CASRVGTFYSNQPQHF. The chain uses TRBV28 and TRBJ1-5; weak D call: TRBD1 (6 bases). Per germline, CDR1 MDHEN and CDR2 SYDVKM. V lost 6 bases and J lost 0, with 15 bases in between. CDR3 size: 16 residues.